This TCR beta chain was captured by sequencing in a study of cytomegalovirus exposure and HLA in healthy donors. The study's findings and limits: Researchers reportedly found TCR beta sequences accurately predicted most subjects' HLA-A and HLA-B alleles.

V shed 0 bases, J shed 2 bases, and the junction held 2 bases outside the gene matches. Per the germline V gene, CDR1 is SGHRS and CDR2 is YFSETQ. The CDR3 runs to 15 residues. PCR involved 60 Vbeta and 13 Jbeta primers. TCRdb's table, derived via immunoSEQ multiplex PCR, lists solely in-frame clones and lacks some. The data hold about 190,000 clones, with about 85% observed a single time. A remark on this clone: Its target is unknown.

Sequencing used PBMCs. The sequence derives from a woman aged 45-60 years in good health and CMV-seronegative. V usage is TRBV5-1 and J usage is TRBJ2-5; 9 nucleotides line up with TRBD1. CDR3 sequence reads: CASSLDGTGQETQYF. CDR3 DNA sequence: TGCGCCAGCAGCTTGGATGGGACAGGGCAAGAGACCCAGTACTTC.